The rows below give T cell receptor beta chains drawn from one sample of a study of spatial heterogeneity in lung cancer. TCRdb passed the 5' RACE reads through MiXCR, listing each CDR3 protein once. The sample includes about 24,000 distinct CDR3 sequences, approximately 10% of them seen just once. Specimen: lung tumor tissue, collected at surgery. The source is a male donor with early-stage non-small cell lung cancer. CDR3s include the opening cysteine and the closing phenylalanine or tryptophan. The D gene is left open where the match is weak. The size field is filled for only some rows; it gives once, few, many or a size class.

V gene	D gene	J gene	clone size	CDR3 DNA	CDR3 protein
TRBV20-1	NA	TRBJ2-7	many	TGCAGTGCTAGAGGAGAAGGTCGGAGGACTCTCTCCTACGAGCAGTACTTC	CSARGEGRRTLSYEQYF
TRBV6-2/TRBV6-3	NA	TRBJ2-5	many	TGTGCCAGCAGAAACGGGCAGGGATGGCAAGAGACCCAGTACTTC	CASRNGQGWQETQYF
TRBV20-1	NA	TRBJ1-1	many	TGCAGTGCTAAGAACCCGGGACAAGTCTCAACTTTCTTT	CSAKNPGQVSTFF
TRBV18	TRBD1	TRBJ2-5	many	TGTGCCAGCTCACGAGGGACAGGGGGTCCCCAAGAGACCCAGTACTTC	CASSRGTGGPQETQYF
TRBV28	NA	TRBJ2-3	medium-sized	TGTGCGGCACAGGCCGACAGACTCACAGATACGCAGTATTTT	CAAQADRLTDTQYF
TRBV10-3	TRBD1	TRBJ2-2	NA	TGTGCCATCAGTGGTCCCCGGGACAGCGACTTGATCCCTAACACCGGGGAGCTGTTTTTT	CAISGPRDSDLIPNTGELFF
TRBV5-1	TRBD1	TRBJ2-1	many	TGCGCCAGCTACGACAGGGGCAGGATCAATGAGCAGTTCTTC	CASYDRGRINEQFF
TRBV6-6	NA	TRBJ2-7	NA	TGTGCCAGCCAGGGGAGTTACGAGCAGTACTTC	CASQGSYEQYF
TRBV30	NA	TRBJ2-7	NA	TGTGCCTGGAGTGTTCACCACGAGCAGTACTTC	CAWSVHHEQYF
TRBV6-6	NA	TRBJ2-7	few	TGTGCCAGCAGTCAGACCTACGAGCAGTACTTC	CASSQTYEQYF
TRBV20-1	NA	TRBJ2-7	medium-sized	TGCAGTGCTCGGAGGGGAATATACGAGCAGTACTTC	CSARRGIYEQYF
TRBV7-8	NA	TRBJ2-3	few	TGTGCCAGCAGGTCAATGGTCAGCACAGATACGCAGTATTTT	CASRSMVSTDTQYF
TRBV20-1	NA	TRBJ2-1	once	TGCAGTGCTCCTAACGTCAATGAGCAGTTCTTC	CSAPNVNEQFF
TRBV28	TRBD2	TRBJ2-1	NA	TGTGCCAGCAGTTCCCCTAGCGGGTCCTCCTACAATGAGCAGTTCTTC	CASSSPSGSSYNEQFF
TRBV19	TRBD1	TRBJ2-7	NA	TGTGCCAGTAGTTACAGGGGTTCCTACGAGCAGTACTTC	CASSYRGSYEQYF
TRBV20-1	NA	TRBJ2-7	medium-sized	TGCAGTGCTAGTGGGATACCGGGAACCTCATCCCACGAGCAGTACTTC	CSASGIPGTSSHEQYF
TRBV7-9	TRBD1	TRBJ2-7	few	TGTGCCAGCAGCTCGACAGGGTTAGGGCCCTACGAGCAGTACTTC	CASSSTGLGPYEQYF
TRBV7-8	NA	TRBJ2-5	many	TGTGCCAGCGGTCAAAACTTCGGAGGGGAGACCCAGTACTTC	CASGQNFGGETQYF
TRBV10-3	TRBD2	TRBJ2-3	few	TGTGCCATCAAACCGGGACTAGCGGGAGGGTCTAGCACAGATACGCAGTATTTT	CAIKPGLAGGSSTDTQYF
TRBV7-2	TRBD2	TRBJ2-5	NA	TGTGCCAGCAGCTTAGTACTAGCGGAAGAGACCCAGTACTTC	CASSLVLAEETQYF
TRBV4-1	NA	TRBJ2-3	NA	TGCGCCAGCAGCCAGGATTCTCCGGGACTCCTCGGGACAGATACGCAGTATTTT	CASSQDSPGLLGTDTQYF
TRBV23-1	NA	TRBJ2-4	NA	TGCGCCAGCAGTCAATCTAAAAGGGAGCAGTACTTC	CASSQSKREQYF
TRBV20-1	NA	TRBJ1-1	few	TGCAGTGCTAGAGACCGGGGTAGACCTGAAGCTTTCTTT	CSARDRGRPEAFF
TRBV27	TRBD1	TRBJ2-7	many	TGTGCCAGTTATGGCGGGACAGGGCGCCACGAGCAGTACTTC	CASYGGTGRHEQYF
TRBV7-3	NA	TRBJ2-3	many	TGTGCCAGCAGCTTAAAGGGAACCACGGGCACAGATACGCAGTATTTT	CASSLKGTTGTDTQYF
TRBV5-1	TRBD2	TRBJ2-1	many	TGCGCCAGCAGCACTACCGGGACTAGCGTACTGGATGAGCAGTTCTTC	CASSTTGTSVLDEQFF
TRBV28	TRBD2	TRBJ2-1	many	TGTGCCAGCAGTTTAAGGGTGTGGCTGGGGGAGACTAGCGGGACTCTGGATGAGCAGTTCTTC	CASSLRVWLGETSGTLDEQFF
TRBV27	NA	TRBJ1-5	many	TGTGCCAGTCGACCCCTGGGGTACAATCAGCCCCAGCATTTT	CASRPLGYNQPQHF
TRBV5-1	NA	TRBJ1-2	many	TGCGCCAGCAGCTTGGTACAGAACTATGGCTACACCTTC	CASSLVQNYGYTF
TRBV7-2	NA	TRBJ2-7	NA	TGTGCCAGCAGCCGGAGGATGGAGGGCTTCGAGCAGTACTTC	CASSRRMEGFEQYF
TRBV27	NA	TRBJ1-1	many	TGTGCCAGCAGTTTATACGGGGGCGGAATAGGTGAAGCTTTCTTT	CASSLYGGGIGEAFF
TRBV10-3	NA	TRBJ2-7	few	TGTGCCATCAGAGGGGCTGCTGCCTCCTACGAGCAGTACTTC	CAIRGAAASYEQYF
TRBV6-1	NA	TRBJ2-3	many	TGTGCCAGCAGTGGGGCGGCAGGGCCAGATACGCAGTATTTT	CASSGAAGPDTQYF
TRBV29-1	NA	TRBJ2-3	many	TGCAGCGTTGAAGATCGTGGCACAGATACGCAGTATTTT	CSVEDRGTDTQYF
TRBV5-1	NA	TRBJ2-1	many	TGCGCCAGCAGCTCCGACAGTATAGTCCCGTTTTACAATGAGCAGTTCTTC	CASSSDSIVPFYNEQFF
TRBV6-1	NA	TRBJ2-3	many	TGTGCCAGCAGACCCCACAGCACAGATACGCAGTATTTT	CASRPHSTDTQYF
TRBV5-1	NA	TRBJ2-3	NA	TGCGCCAGCAGCAACGGCGGTGGGCCCAGTACAGATACGCAGTATTTT	CASSNGGGPSTDTQYF
TRBV6-5	TRBD2	TRBJ2-5	many	TGTGCCAGCAGTTACCTGGCGGGAGGGCCGAAGGAGACCCAGTACTTC	CASSYLAGGPKETQYF
TRBV28	NA	TRBJ1-3	many	TGTGCCAGCAGTTTATTAGGGGTTAGGGATCACACCATATATTTT	CASSLLGVRDHTIYF
TRBV6-2/TRBV6-3	NA	TRBJ2-5	many	TGTGCCAGCACCCTAGGGGGAACCCAGTACTTC	CASTLGGTQYF
TRBV6-5	NA	TRBJ2-1	few	TGTGCCAGCAGTTACGTGTCTACGGGGGAGCAGTTCTTC	CASSYVSTGEQFF
TRBV2	NA	TRBJ1-3	many	TGTGCCAGCACTCAACAGGGTCTCGCTGGAAACACCATATATTTT	CASTQQGLAGNTIYF
TRBV7-6	NA	TRBJ2-5	NA	TGTGCCAGCAGCTTAGCGACAGGAGAGACCCAGTACTTC	CASSLATGETQYF
TRBV29-1	TRBD2	TRBJ2-1	many	TGCAGCGTTGAAGGTTCCAGCGGGAGAAACAATGAGCAGTTCTTC	CSVEGSSGRNNEQFF
TRBV27	NA	TRBJ1-5	many	TGTGCCAGCAAGAATAGCAATCAGCCCCAGCATTTT	CASKNSNQPQHF
TRBV24-1	NA	TRBJ1-1	many	TGTGCCACCAGTGATGGTGCAGATATGAACACTGAAGCTTTCTTT	CATSDGADMNTEAFF
TRBV19	NA	TRBJ1-3	many	TGTGCCAGTGGGACAAGGAACTCCGGAAACACCATATATTTT	CASGTRNSGNTIYF
TRBV7-2	TRBD2	TRBJ2-1	NA	TGTGCCAGCAGCGAAACCGGGACTAGAGGCAATGAGCAGTTCTTC	CASSETGTRGNEQFF
TRBV4-1	TRBD2	TRBJ2-3	many	TGCGCCAGCAGCCAAGGTAGCGGGGGCCAAGGTACGCAGTATTTT	CASSQGSGGQGTQYF
TRBV5-5	NA	TRBJ2-7	few	TGTGCCAGCAGCTTGGGGGGACGGACCTACGAGCAGTACTTC	CASSLGGRTYEQYF
TRBV5-4	TRBD2	TRBJ2-1	NA	TGTGCCAGCAGCTCTTGGGAGGGTCGGGATGAGCAGTTCTTC	CASSSWEGRDEQFF